This TCR beta chain stems from a study of monozygotic twins with inflammatory bowel disease. The template-switching step introduced UMIs that carried a 6-nucleotide sample barcode. Each CDR3 protein gets one entry in TCRdb, which reprocessed the 5' RACE reads and gives no DNA. The repertoire table contains 300,000 to 400,000 distinct CDR3 sequences. Whole-study findings and limits: IBD patients carried less diverse TCRbeta repertoires (inverse Simpson) than healthy co-twins.

Germline V CDR1 and CDR2: SEHNR, FQNEAQ (reference sequence). The CDR3 consists of 16 residues. With no T cell sorting beforehand, total RNA was isolated from whole blood. A note on this clonotype: Its antigen is unidentified.

V gene TRBV7-9 combines with J gene TRBJ1-1; TCRdb's assignment of TRBD1 cannot be checked, as there is no DNA. The sample consisted of blood. The sequence was collected from a human donor with ulcerative colitis or Crohn's disease, or a healthy co-twin of an affected twin (not recorded which). The CDR3: CASSLVRGRGNTEAFF.